This TCR beta chain is from a study of blood T cell repertoires in COVID-19. In the study overall: Samples came from the United States, Italy and Spain, spanning acute and convalescent COVID-19. T cells, B-cell-depleted T cells, or PBMCs supplied cDNA or gDNA.

As handled by the study authors: Reference gene primer amplification in the assay estimated nucleated cell counts. The repertoire was sequenced with immunoSEQ multiplex PCR; TCRdb's copy has only in-frame clones and lacks some. V, J and clone size are taken as reported in that table, and D and trimming were inferred from the DNA itself. This table holds about 160,000 clones, about nine tenths found once. This CDR3 comprises 16 residues. Germline CDR1 reads MGHRA; CDR2 reads YSYEKL. Losses at the gene ends were 0 bases for V and 5 bases for J; bases not matched to a gene: 7. The sequencing input was peripheral blood. This clonotype originated in a man between 18 and 35 years old with acute or convalescent COVID-19. The chain uses TRBV4-1 and TRBJ1-5; 7 bases agree with TRBD1. DNA for the CDR3: TGCGCCAGCAGCCAAGAGGGGGCAGGGGGAGATCAGCCCCAGCATTTT. Translated, it gives CASSQEGAGGDQPQHF.